This T cell receptor beta chain was profiled in a study of cytomegalovirus exposure and HLA in healthy donors. Findings of the study overall: What a later analysis reportedly showed was that an Asian-associated ancestry cluster had fewer N-insertions than the roughly 670-donor mean.

PCR primers comprised 60 Vbeta and 13 Jbeta primers. Assay: immunoSEQ multiplex PCR; the TCRdb copy retains only in-frame clones and omits some. The data contain under 150,000 clones, roughly 74% of them seen just once; the ten biggest clones take up roughly 6.2%. Trimming took 1 base from V and 6 from J; bases not matched to a gene: 4. This CDR3 is 15 amino acids long. CDR1 is SGHNT and CDR2 is YYREEE in the germline V gene (reference sequence). Regarding this clone: What it binds is not known.

The sample consisted of PBMCs. The chain is built from TRBV5-4 and TRBJ2-1; 10 positions agree with TRBD2. The origin of this receptor is a woman aged 40 to 49 in good health and CMV-seropositive. The CDR3 reads CASSLQVAGGNEQFF. For the CDR3, the DNA is TGTGCCAGCAGCTTGCAGGTAGCGGGAGGCAATGAGCAGTTCTTC.